This TCR beta chain was identified during a study of blood T cell repertoires in COVID-19. About the study: The origin of the acute and convalescent COVID-19 samples was the United States, Italy and Spain. Sources were T cells, B-cell-depleted T cells, or PBMCs; the material itself was cDNA or gDNA.

Authors' data handling: The assay estimated nucleated cells by amplifying reference gene primers. TCRdb's copy holds only in-frame clones and misses some; the assay was immunoSEQ multiplex PCR. That table gives V, J and clone size, and the DNA gave D and trimming. The repertoire includes about 250,000 clones, roughly 83% of them detected once, and roughly 10% sits in the top ten. This TCR was sampled from a man older than 75 with acute or convalescent COVID-19. The specimen sequenced was peripheral blood.

The CDR3 region has the DNA TGTGCCAGCAGCGGACGACTAGCGGGGGGAGAGAACACCGGGGAGCTGTTTTTT. This gives the protein CASSGRLAGGENTGELFF. This rearrangement joins TRBV9 to TRBJ2-2; the match to TRBD2 covers 13 bases. Germline V gene data show CDR1 as SGDLS and CDR2 as YYNGEE. V trimming: 3 bases; J trimming: 1 base; junction bases outside the gene matches: 6. The CDR3 is 18 amino acids.